The next 10 T cell receptor beta chains were all read from a single sample in a study of shared clonotypes between healthy human individuals. The method was immunoSEQ multiplex PCR; TCRdb's version includes in-frame clones alone and lacks a portion of them. The data contain millions of clones, 85% to 95% of them singletons. Naivety among CD8 cells was defined by CD45RO negativity and positive CCR7 selection, thereby excluding terminally differentiated effector memory CD45RA+ cells. The sample was naive CD8+ T cells sorted from blood. The receptors stem from a man younger than 35 in good health.

V is TRBV29-1 and J is TRBJ2-7, with 11 bases fitting TRBD2. The CDR3 is 14 amino acids. Germline values: CDR1 SQVTM, CDR2 ANQGSEA. V lost 6 bases, J lost 3 bases, and 7 bases stayed unmatched. CDR3 DNA: TGCAGCGTCATGCCGGGACTAGCGGACTACGAGCAGTACTTC. This translates into CSVMPGLADYEQYF.

The rearrangement links TRBV4-1 to TRBJ2-1; 7 bases line up with TRBD2. With V trimmed by 5 bases and J by 1 base, 8 bases remained unmatched. The CDR3 extends over 16 amino acids. Germline-derived CDR1 and CDR2 are MGHRA and YSYEKL. CDR3 residues: CASSSLGAGSYNEQFF. DNA of the CDR3: TGCGCCAGCAGCTCCCTCGGAGCGGGGTCCTACAATGAGCAGTTCTTC.

The rearrangement uses TRBV9 and TRBJ1-4; D might be TRBD1 (5 bases). Between the trimmed V and J ends, which lost 0 bases and 8 bases, there was a span of 20 bases. Germline values: CDR1 SGDLS, CDR2 YYNGEE. The CDR3 contains 17 residues. In DNA, the CDR3 is TGTGCCAGCAGCGTAGCTACAGGTGACAGTACAGAGGAAAAACTGTTTTTT. Protein product: CASSVATGDSTEEKLFF.

The table lists this clone with a count of one. J is TRBJ2-7 and V is TRBV5-4; D is undetermined. Trimming took 3 bases from V and 7 from J, leaving 11 bases between them. CDR1 and CDR2 from the germline V gene are SGHNT and YYREEE (reference sequence). CDR3 length: 12 amino acids. DNA of the CDR3: TGTGCCAGCAGCTCTGCGGTGGGAGAGCAGTACTTC. Residues: CASSSAVGEQYF.

The genes are TRBV10-1 and TRBJ2-3; 7 nucleotides align to TRBD1. CDR3 length equals 15 residues. Trimming took 6 bases from V and 2 from J; bases not matched to a gene: 8. Germline lookup yields CDR1 WNHNN and CDR2 SYGVQD (reference sequence). The DNA for the CDR3 is TGCGCCAGCAGCGGGGACAGCCCATACACAGATACGCAGTATTTT. It specifies CASSGDSPYTDTQYF.

The CDR3 nucleotides read TGCGCCAGCAGCTCCATCCCCCGGGGTTTGGAAGGCTACACCTTC. It translates to CASSSIPRGLEGYTF. This chain connects TRBV5-1 to TRBJ1-2; D not certain. This CDR3 is 15 amino acids long. V dropped 3 bases and J dropped 8 bases, with 20 bases sitting between them. The germline V gene encodes CDR1 SGHRS and CDR2 YFSETQ.

The gene calls are TRBV4-1 and TRBJ1-6, with 7 bases identical to TRBD1. V dropped 0 bases and J dropped 9; count of bases not matched to a gene: 14. The CDR3 runs 18 residues. Germline V gene data show CDR1 as MGHRA and CDR2 as YSYEKL. CDR3 loop: CASSQDPTGTWTFSPLHF. CDR3 nucleotide sequence: TGCGCCAGCAGCCAAGATCCGACAGGGACGTGGACTTTTTCACCCCTCCACTTT.

The gene calls are TRBV6-4 and TRBJ1-1; D is possibly TRBD1 (5 bases). Germline V gene lookup returns CDR1 MRHNA and CDR2 SNTAGT. The CDR3 spans 16 residues. Trimming took 6 bases from V and 3 from J, leaving 20 bases between them. DNA for the CDR3: TGTGCCAGCAGCCGCTTTCCGGGACCCCCGGACACTGAAGCTTTCTTT. Translated: CASSRFPGPPDTEAFF.

A remark on this clone: Other nucleotide sequences from this sample produce the same CDR3. The V and J genes are TRBV27 and TRBJ2-7; the D gene could be TRBD1 or TRBD2 (5 bases each). V was cut by 6 bases and J by 1 base, with 13 bases left in between. The V gene's germline CDR1 is MNHEY and CDR2 SMNVEV (reference sequence). The CDR3 contains 14 residues. The chain's CDR3 is CASRPGTLSYEQYF. The CDR3 region has the DNA TGTGCCAGCAGACCCGGGACGTTATCCTACGAGCAGTACTTC.

This clone was observed a single time. J is TRBJ1-4 and V is TRBV4-1; D is unclear. Looked up from germline, CDR1 is MGHRA and CDR2 is YSYEKL. V shed 0 bases and J shed 5 bases, with 7 bases lying between them. There are 14 residues in the CDR3. CDR3 DNA: TGCGCCAGCAGCCAAGAGCCGGCGAATGAAAAACTGTTTTTT. It specifies CASSQEPANEKLFF.